One sample yielded the 32 T cell receptor beta chains listed below, sequenced in a study of cytomegalovirus exposure and HLA in healthy donors. PCR amplification relied on 60 Vbeta primers (plus 13 Jbeta primers). Only in-frame clones appear in the TCRdb table, and some are missing; sequencing was by immunoSEQ multiplex PCR. The sample has 150,000 to 200,000 clones, about three quarters seen once. Sequenced sample: PBMCs. Source of these receptors: a man younger than 35 in good health and CMV-seropositive.

The sample holds a few counts of this clone. The chain is built from TRBV7-2 and TRBJ2-6, with 8 nucleotides matching TRBD1. V was pared by 3 bases and J by 3 bases, with 4 bases of the junction left unmatched. The CDR3 consists of 16 residues. The germline V gene has CDR1 SGHTA and CDR2 FQGNSA. The CDR3 protein is CASSFRGLGGANVLTF. The CDR3 DNA reads TGTGCCAGCAGCTTCAGGGGGCTGGGTGGGGCCAACGTCCTGACTTTC.

The V gene is TRBV5-4, the J gene TRBJ1-6, with 7 bases aligning to TRBD1. V was clipped by 1 base and J by 10 bases; unmatched bases: 11. The CDR3 covers 16 residues. The germline V gene encodes CDR1 SGHNT and CDR2 YYREEE (reference sequence). CDR3 DNA sequence: TGTGCCAGCAGCTTGTCCAACAGGGGAGGAGGGTCACCCCTCCACTTT. Amino acid sequence: CASSLSNRGGGSPLHF.

This chain uses TRBV5-1 with TRBJ2-1; tentatively, D is TRBD2 (5 bases). The CDR3 is made up of 17 amino acids. The V end was cut by 1 base, the J end by 0 bases, with 14 bases between. Germline CDR1 is SGHRS and CDR2 is YFSETQ. The CDR3 spells CASSLLRAGSSYNEQFF. CDR3 DNA sequence: TGCGCCAGCAGCTTGTTGAGGGCTGGGAGCTCCTACAATGAGCAGTTCTTC.

This clone has a handful of counts. This rearrangement joins TRBV5-6 to TRBJ2-7; the match to TRBD1 covers 8 bases. The CDR3 is 14 amino acids. Germline CDR1 is SGHDT and CDR2 is YYEEEE. V shed 3 bases, J shed 9 bases, and the junction held 11 bases outside the gene matches. The CDR3 DNA sequence: TGTGCCAGCAGCTCGACAGGGGAACTGGCGCCGCAGTACGTC. This sequence encodes CASSSTGELAPQYV.

The CDR3: CASSLYGAGEQYV. The CDR3 DNA follows: TGTGCCAGCAGCTTGTATGGGGCTGGCGAGCAGTACGTC. J is TRBJ2-7 and V is TRBV5-4; maybe TRBD1 (5 bases). Germline values: CDR1 SGHNT, CDR2 YYREEE (reference sequence). Between the trimmed V and J ends, which lost 1 base and 6 bases, there was a span of 11 bases. This CDR3 is 13 amino acids long.

The genes are TRBV6-1 and TRBJ1-6; 9 nucleotides agree with TRBD1. The CDR3 covers 15 residues. Germline loops: CDR1 MNHNS, CDR2 SASEGT. The J segment lost 9 bases and the V segment lost 8 bases, leaving 11 bases of the junction unmatched. The CDR3 DNA follows: TGTGCCAGCTCAGGAACAGGGGGCGCCGGTTCACCCCTCCACTTT. This sequence encodes CASSGTGGAGSPLHF.

J is TRBJ1-2 and V is TRBV5-6; 9 nucleotides agree with TRBD1. The CDR3 runs 16 residues. Germline values: CDR1 SGHDT, CDR2 YYEEEE. Trimming took 4 bases from V and 8 from J; bases not matched to a gene: 15. The CDR3: CASSPGPGTGSRGYTF. DNA of the CDR3: TGTGCCAGCAGCCCTGGTCCCGGGACAGGGTCGCGGGGCTACACCTTC.

This clone turned up a few times. This chain connects TRBV9 to TRBJ2-3; 8 bases map to TRBD1. The trim removed 0 bases at V and 4 bases at J, leaving 4 bases unmatched. The CDR3 totals 15 residues. Germline CDR1 and CDR2: SGDLS and YYNGEE. The CDR3 here is CASSVGTGSADTQYF. CDR3 nucleotide sequence: TGTGCCAGCAGCGTAGGGACAGGGTCGGCAGATACGCAGTATTTT.

The chain is built from TRBV30 and TRBJ2-7; the match to TRBD2 covers 11 bases. The J segment lost 3 bases and the V segment lost 1 base, leaving 5 bases of the junction unmatched. Germline V lookup: CDR1 GTSNPN, CDR2 SVGIG (reference sequence). CDR3 length: 15 amino acids. The DNA for the CDR3 is TGTGCCTGGAGTGATAAGGGACTAGCGGACTACGAGCAGTACGTC. This translates into CAWSDKGLADYEQYV.

V and J are TRBV2 and TRBJ2-2, with D tentatively TRBD2 (5 bases). Trimming took 6 bases from V and 13 from J, leaving 15 bases between them. Germline V gives CDR1 SNHLY, CDR2 FYNNEI. This CDR3 comprises 12 residues. The CDR3 bases are TGTGCCAGCAGCCCCGTCCGGACTTGGCTGTTTTTT. Translation: CASSPVRTWLFF.

For the CDR3, the DNA is TGCAGCTCCCTTTGGGGGGGGGACAGGGATCCGACCCAGGCCAAAAACATTCAGTACTTC. Its protein is CSSLWGGDRDPTQAKNIQYF. The chain joins TRBV29-1 to TRBJ2-4; 9 bases match TRBD1. Trimming at V came to 8 bases and at J to 1 base, leaving 24 bases not matched to a gene. The length of the CDR3 is 20 residues. Germline CDR1 is SQVTM and CDR2 is ANQGSEA.

Details on this clone: The junction shows a germline mismatch at one end, possibly a read error. The chain is built from TRBV7-7 and TRBJ2-5; 8 positions agree with TRBD2. Germline V CDR1 and CDR2: SSHAT, FNYEAQ (reference sequence). The CDR3 is made up of 14 amino acids. The CDR3 nucleotides are TGTGCTAGCAGCCCGGGGGGGGCCTTGGAGACCCAGTACTTC. This translates into CASSPGGALETQYF.

This clone was recorded once. In DNA form, the CDR3 reads TGCAGTGCCAAGGGAGGTTCTGCAGCTTTCTTT. Translation: CSAKGGSAAFF. V gene TRBV20-1 combines with J gene TRBJ1-1; unclear D gene. The V end lost 6 bases, the J end lost 10 bases, and 15 bases lay between the germline ends. CDR1 is DFQATT, CDR2 SNEGSKA, per germline (reference sequence). The CDR3 runs to 11 residues.

The V and J genes are TRBV7-2 and TRBJ1-6; tentative D call: TRBD1 (5 bases). Germline CDR1 reads SGHTA; CDR2 reads FQGNSA. With 1 base removed from V and 7 bases from J, the gap between germline ends came to 20 bases. The CDR3 spans 18 residues. CDR3 region: CASSLVSGSGISNSPLHF. The CDR3 DNA is TGTGCCAGCAGCTTAGTGTCTGGGTCAGGGATTAGCAATTCACCCCTCCACTTT.

V usage is TRBV5-1 and J usage is TRBJ2-1; 7 nucleotides align to TRBD2. V lost 5 bases and J lost 9; bases outside the gene matches: 14. CDR3 length: 15 residues. Germline loops: CDR1 SGHRS, CDR2 YFSETQ. The CDR3 loop reads CASRTSSGDSGEQFF. In DNA, the CDR3 is TGCGCCAGCAGGACGTCTAGCGGAGATTCGGGTGAGCAGTTCTTC.

The chain couples TRBV6-1 to TRBJ2-5; D is possibly TRBD2 (6 bases). Germline loops: CDR1 MNHNS, CDR2 SASEGT. V was clipped by 4 bases and J by 5 bases, with 11 bases between them. This CDR3 contains 13 residues. CDR3 sequence (DNA): TGTGCCAGCAGTGGCGGGGCGGGGGAGACCCAGTACTTC. Translated, it gives CASSGGAGETQYF.

This rearrangement joins TRBV10-1 to TRBJ1-1, with D maybe TRBD1 (5 bases). Trimming stripped 4 bases from V and 0 bases from J, with 6 bases between. In germline, CDR1 is WNHNN, CDR2 SYGVQD (reference sequence). This CDR3 has 13 residues. The CDR3 nucleotides are TGCGCCAGCAGTGGACAGATGAACACTGAAGCTTTCTTT. It specifies CASSGQMNTEAFF.

This clone was seen only a few times. The chain is built from TRBV5-1 and TRBJ1-1; TRBD1 is a possible D gene (5 bases). Per the germline V gene, CDR1 is SGHRS and CDR2 is YFSETQ. V lost 4 bases and J 4 bases, leaving 20 bases between the germline ends. This CDR3 spans 16 amino acids. CDR3 sequence (DNA): TGCGCCAGCAGCACGAATTTGGTGGAGGGGAGCACTGAAGCTTTCTTT. It encodes CASSTNLVEGSTEAFF.

This clone was seen many times. J is TRBJ1-2 and V is TRBV6-4, with D uncertain. Germline-derived CDR1 and CDR2 are MRHNA and SNTAGT. The CDR3 contains 15 residues. With 2 bases removed from V and 4 bases from J, the gap between germline ends came to 14 bases. The CDR3 region has the DNA TGTGCCAGCAGTGACACCTCCCAGGCTCTCTATGGCTACACCTTC. Its translation is CASSDTSQALYGYTF.

The rearrangement uses TRBV27 and TRBJ1-1; a possible D gene is TRBD1 (5 bases). The germline V and J ends were trimmed by 5 bases and 1 base, with 8 bases remaining between them. CDR1 is MNHEY, CDR2 SMNVEV, per germline (reference sequence). The CDR3 totals 13 residues. The DNA of the CDR3 is TGTGCCAGCAGTCTTCAGGGGAACACTGAAGCTTTCTTT. Its protein is CASSLQGNTEAFF.

This chain links TRBV4-2 with TRBJ1-1; tentative D call: TRBD1 (5 bases). V gave up 1 base and J gave up 2 bases, with 8 bases separating them. Germline-derived CDR1 and CDR2 are LGHNA and YNFKEQ. The CDR3 consists of 14 residues. This CDR3 is CASSQVGANTEAFF. The CDR3 DNA reads TGTGCCAGCAGCCAAGTAGGGGCTAACACTGAAGCTTTCTTT.

The chain is built from TRBV6-5 and TRBJ1-2; 10 bases are shared with TRBD1. CDR1 is MNHEY, CDR2 SVGAGI, per germline. Unmatched junction bases numbered 5, after V lost 0 bases and J lost 4 bases. This CDR3 spans 16 amino acids. CDR3 in amino acids: CASSYSLDRGLYGYTF. The DNA of the CDR3 is TGTGCCAGCAGTTACTCCCTCGACAGGGGGCTCTATGGCTACACCTTC.

The chain recombines TRBV5-4 with TRBJ1-2; D possibly corresponds to TRBD1 (6 bases). V dropped 4 bases and J dropped 1 base, with 11 bases sitting between them. Germline loops: CDR1 SGHNT, CDR2 YYREEE (reference sequence). This CDR3 is built from 14 residues. The CDR3 DNA reads as TGTGCCAGCAGCGCGGACAGATTTAACTATGGCTACACCTTC. Translation: CASSADRFNYGYTF.

This clone was recorded a few times. This chain uses TRBV27 with TRBJ1-1, with D possibly TRBD1 on 6 matching bases. The V gene's germline CDR1 is MNHEY and CDR2 SMNVEV (reference sequence). The V gene lost 6 bases and the J gene lost 0 bases, with 17 bases spanning the gap. This CDR3 contains 16 residues. CDR3 region: CASSKTGIGMNTEAFF. Written as DNA, the CDR3 is TGTGCCAGCAGCAAAACAGGGATTGGGATGAACACTGAAGCTTTCTTT.

This chain connects TRBV6-1 to TRBJ2-2; D is ambiguous. V lost 2 bases, J lost 7 bases, and 14 bases lay in between. Germline-derived CDR1 and CDR2 are MNHNS and SASEGT. The CDR3 contains 15 residues. This CDR3 is CASSEWSKRGGELFF. In DNA, the CDR3 is TGTGCCAGCAGTGAATGGTCTAAACGAGGCGGGGAGCTGTTTTTT.

This chain connects TRBV27 to TRBJ1-2, with unresolved D. The germline V gene encodes CDR1 MNHEY and CDR2 SMNVEV (reference sequence). The CDR3 sequence is 15 residues long. V lost 5 bases, J lost 7 bases, and 20 bases lay in between. CDR3 in amino acids: CASSPQSGRAGGYTF. As DNA, the CDR3 is TGTGCCAGCAGTCCCCAGTCGGGGAGGGCAGGTGGCTACACCTTC.

This clone was seen more than once but under ten times. This sequence joins TRBV6-1 and TRBJ1-3; 9 bases match TRBD1. Germline V gene lookup returns CDR1 MNHNS and CDR2 SASEGT. V lost 6 bases to trimming and J lost 2 bases; unmatched junction nucleotides: 5. This CDR3 is 15 amino acids long. The CDR3 is CASRRDREPGNTIYF. The CDR3, as DNA: TGTGCCAGCAGGAGGGACAGGGAGCCTGGAAACACCATATATTTT.

This clone has just a few counts. The chain combines TRBV5-4 with TRBJ1-1; D is unresolved. The length of the CDR3 is 14 residues. V shed 0 bases and J shed 4 bases, with 10 bases lying between them. Per the germline V gene, CDR1 is SGHNT and CDR2 is YYREEE (reference sequence). CDR3 residues: CASSLEQGLTEAFF. Written as DNA, the CDR3 is TGTGCCAGCAGCTTGGAGCAAGGACTCACTGAAGCTTTCTTT.

The genes are TRBV11-2 and TRBJ2-1, with 8 positions matching TRBD1. The junction had 11 bases not matched to a gene; V was cut back by 5 bases and J by 8 bases. CDR3 length: 15 residues. Germline V CDR1 and CDR2: SGHAT, FQNNGV. The CDR3 nucleotides read TGTGCCAGCAGCACCACAGGGGGTCCAGTGGATGAGCAGTTCTTC. Protein sequence: CASSTTGGPVDEQFF.

The chain carries TRBV5-1 and TRBJ1-1; 8 bases match TRBD1. Trimming removed 3 bases from V and 4 bases from J; junction bases left unmatched: 11. CDR1 is SGHRS, CDR2 YFSETQ, per germline. The CDR3 runs to 16 residues. The CDR3 is CASSSRSDRVATEAFF. CDR3 nucleotides: TGCGCCAGCAGCTCCCGATCGGACAGGGTTGCCACTGAAGCTTTCTTT.

This clone was recorded once. J is TRBJ1-5 and V is TRBV30; a possible D gene is TRBD1 (5 bases). Per germline, CDR1 GTSNPN and CDR2 SVGIG (reference sequence). V was cut by 7 bases and J by 6 bases, with 19 bases left in between. The CDR3 has 14 amino acids. The CDR3: CAYDPGTRSQPQHF. Written as DNA, the CDR3 is TGTGCCTACGATCCCGGGACTCGGAGTCAGCCCCAGCATTTT. Full variable domain (rest looked up from reference TRBV30 and TRBJ1-5): SQTIHQWPATLVQPVGSPLSLECTVEGTSNPNLYWYRQAAGRGLQLLFYSVGIGQISSEVPQNLSASRPQDRQFILSSKKLLLSDSGFYLCAYDPGTRSQPQHFGDGTRLSIL.

This clone occurred once. V gene TRBV9 combines with J gene TRBJ2-6, with 7 bases that match TRBD1. The CDR3 has 17 residues. The germline V gene has CDR1 SGDLS and CDR2 YYNGEE. V gave up 0 bases and J gave up 0 bases; unmatched junction bases: 3. The CDR3 sequence is CASSVEGQPSGANVLTF. The DNA for the CDR3 is TGTGCCAGCAGCGTAGAGGGACAGCCCTCTGGGGCCAACGTCCTGACTTTC.